This section outlines one T cell receptor (beta chain) sequence together with its context. The entry originates in a study of control samples from healthy donors and cancer patients. Measured with immunoSEQ multiplex PCR; TCRdb has only the in-frame clones, and not every one. Among some 150,000 clones listed, roughly 95% were seen once. Germline V CDR1 and CDR2: MDHEN, SYDVKM. The CDR3 is made up of 13 amino acids. Deletions cut 8 bases from V and 4 bases from J, with 13 bases between. V gene TRBV28 combines with J gene TRBJ2-3; D not certain. The receptor's source is a woman in her twenties or thirties in good health. The sequenced sample consisted of blood. The CDR3 loop is CASRYRDADTQYF. CDR3 DNA sequence: TGTGCCAGCCGTTACCGAGACGCAGATACGCAGTATTTT.